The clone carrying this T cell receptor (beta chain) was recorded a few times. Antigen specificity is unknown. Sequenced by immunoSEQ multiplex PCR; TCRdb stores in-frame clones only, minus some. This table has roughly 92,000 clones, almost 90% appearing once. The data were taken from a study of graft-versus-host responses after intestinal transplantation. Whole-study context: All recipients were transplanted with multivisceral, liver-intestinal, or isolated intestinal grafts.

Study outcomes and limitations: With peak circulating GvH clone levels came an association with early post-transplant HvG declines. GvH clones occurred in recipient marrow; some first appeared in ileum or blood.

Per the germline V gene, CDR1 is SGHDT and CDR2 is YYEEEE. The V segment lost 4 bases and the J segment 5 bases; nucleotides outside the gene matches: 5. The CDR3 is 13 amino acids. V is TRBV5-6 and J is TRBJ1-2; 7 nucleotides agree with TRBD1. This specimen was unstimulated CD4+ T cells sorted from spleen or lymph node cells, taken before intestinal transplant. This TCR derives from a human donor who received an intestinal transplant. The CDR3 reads CASSPTGLYGYTF. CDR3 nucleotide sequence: TGTGCCAGCAGCCCGACAGGGCTGTATGGCTACACCTTC. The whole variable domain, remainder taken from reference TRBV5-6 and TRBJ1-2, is DAGVTQSPTHLIKTRGQQVTLRCSPKSGHDTVSWYQQALGQGPQFIFQYYEEEERQRGNFPDRFSGHQFPNYSSELNVNALLLGDSALYLCASSPTGLYGYTFGSGTRLTVV.